This T cell receptor (beta chain) was recorded in a study of T cell repertoires in cytomegalovirus infection. Whole-study context: Through public TCR beta signatures, both CMV infection and matching HLA type were indicated.

The CDR3 sequence is 12 residues long. Germline V CDR1 and CDR2: DFQATT, SNEGSKA (reference sequence). Between the trimmed V and J ends, which lost 2 bases and 6 bases, there was a span of 7 bases. This clonotype was recorded a few times. Each CDR3 protein is one row after TCRdb ran MiXCR on the reads. This sample has approximately 250,000 distinct CDR3 sequences, with roughly 6.5% found just once. This sequence was found in a human donor in good health (CMV status not recorded). Some clones in this sample may be carry-over from other donors' samples. This chain links TRBV20-1 with TRBJ1-4; no definite D call. The sample was PBMCs. The CDR3 DNA sequence: TGCAGTGCTAGACAGGTTGATGAAAAACTGTTTTTT. Residues: CSARQVDEKLFF.